The rows below give T cell receptor beta chains drawn from one sample of a study of T cell responses to AZD1222 COVID-19 vaccine. This table comes from immunoSEQ multiplex PCR, and its TCRdb copy is limited to in-frame clones, with some not included. This sample has fewer than 200,000 clones; 85% to 90% occur once, and the top ten carry 3.5% to 5.5%. The source was peripheral blood, collected 28 days after the second dose of the MenACWY control vaccine. These TCRs come from an adult who received the MenACWY meningococcal vaccine as a control. The CDR3 runs from the conserved cysteine through the conserved F or W. D genes are given only for firm matches. Expanded clones get a size class; other rows say once, few or many, or leave the size out.

d_gene	v_gene	abundance	j_gene	CDR3aa	CDR3nt
TRBD1	TRBV19	NA	TRBJ2-3	CASSRPGQGTDTQYF	TGTGCCAGTAGTAGACCGGGACAGGGGACAGATACGCAGTATTTT
NA	TRBV10-3	NA	TRBJ2-3	CAISGETDTQYF	TGTGCCATCAGCGGGGAGACAGATACGCAGTATTTT
NA	TRBV28	NA	TRBJ1-5	CASSLTVLYQPQHF	TGTGCCAGCAGTTTAACGGTGCTCTATCAGCCCCAGCATTTT
NA	TRBV11-2	NA	TRBJ1-6	CASSLVGAASPLHF	TGTGCCAGCAGCTTAGTAGGGGCTGCTTCACCCCTCCACTTT
NA	TRBV7-3	few	TRBJ2-3	CASSLTVENTDTQYF	TGTGCCAGCAGCTTAACAGTCGAGAACACAGATACGCAGTATTTT
NA	TRBV15	NA	TRBJ1-2	CATSRDREGPGGYTF	TGTGCCACCAGCAGAGACCGTGAAGGCCCTGGGGGCTACACCTTC
TRBD1	TRBV28	few	TRBJ1-5	CVTYPGTGNQPQHF	TGTGTCACCTATCCAGGGACAGGGAATCAGCCCCAGCATTTT
NA	TRBV5-3	NA	TRBJ1-6	CARSWTDRSYNSPLHF	TGTGCCAGAAGCTGGACAGATCGATCCTATAATTCACCCCTCCACTTT
NA	TRBV27	NA	TRBJ1-1	CASSLDEGMNTEAFF	TGTGCCAGCAGTTTAGATGAGGGGATGAACACTGAAGCTTTCTTT
TRBD2	TRBV14	once	TRBJ2-7	CASSRISGLAYEQYF	TGTGCCAGCAGCCGTATCTCGGGACTAGCTTACGAGCAGTACTTC
TRBD2	TRBV7-8	NA	TRBJ2-5	CASSLGGSGRRETQYF	TGTGCCAGCAGCTTAGGTGGTAGCGGGAGACGGGAGACCCAGTACTTC
NA	TRBV28	NA	TRBJ2-1	CASSPPRTDNEQFF	TGTGCCAGCAGCCCACCTCGGACGGACAATGAGCAGTTCTTC
NA	TRBV6-2/TRBV6-3	NA	TRBJ2-1	CASSEEWDGGYNEQFF	TGTGCCAGCAGTGAGGAGTGGGATGGGGGGTACAATGAGCAGTTCTTC
NA	TRBV28	NA	TRBJ1-1	CASSPGAGTDTEAFF	TGTGCCAGCAGTCCAGGGGCGGGTACGGACACTGAAGCTTTCTTT
NA	TRBV7-6	NA	TRBJ1-2	CASSLAVTDNYGYTF	TGTGCCAGCAGCTTAGCTGTAACAGATAACTATGGCTACACCTTC
NA	TRBV6-5	NA	TRBJ1-6	CASSYSGTFSPLHF	TGTGCCAGCAGTTACTCCGGGACTTTTTCACCCCTCCACTTT
NA	TRBV7-2	NA	TRBJ2-7	CASSLQGNSYEQYF	TGTGCCAGCAGCTTACAAGGGAACTCCTACGAGCAGTACTTC
NA	TRBV28	NA	TRBJ1-2	CASTTNGAQDYGYTF	TGTGCCAGCACGACCAATGGGGCTCAAGACTATGGCTACACCTTC
NA	TRBV6-5	NA	TRBJ2-7	CASSYSGEQYF	TGTGCCAGCAGTTACTCCGGCGAGCAGTACTTC
TRBD1	TRBV7-2	NA	TRBJ1-2	CASSLVWDRVNYGYTF	TGTGCCAGCAGCTTAGTTTGGGACAGGGTCAACTATGGCTACACCTTC
NA	TRBV7-3	NA	TRBJ2-2	CASSLVRNTGELFF	TGTGCCAGCAGCTTAGTACGGAACACCGGGGAGCTGTTTTTT
NA	TRBV7-2	NA	TRBJ1-5	CASSSKWAGVSSWHF	TGTGCCAGCAGCTCGAAGTGGGCGGGGGTTAGTAGTTGGCATTTT
TRBD2	TRBV6-5	NA	TRBJ2-7	CASRGWDYTLEQYF	TGTGCCAGCAGGGGATGGGACTATACCCTCGAGCAGTACTTC
TRBD2	TRBV27	NA	TRBJ2-7	CASSFLTSGVHEQYF	TGTGCCAGCAGTTTTCTGACTAGCGGGGTCCACGAGCAGTACTTC
NA	TRBV18	once	TRBJ2-2	CASSPTQQSLTGELFF	TGTGCCAGCTCACCAACTCAACAGAGCCTCACCGGGGAGCTGTTTTTT
TRBD1	TRBV5-1	few	TRBJ2-7	CASSFLVGQLGYEQYF	TGCGCCAGCAGCTTCTTGGTGGGACAGCTTGGCTACGAGCAGTACTTC
NA	TRBV2	NA	TRBJ2-2	CASTPQGDAGELFF	TGTGCCAGCACCCCCCAGGGTGATGCCGGGGAGCTGTTTTTT
TRBD1	TRBV11-2	NA	TRBJ1-3	CASSSVYGTVNTIYF	TGTGCCAGCAGCTCCGTCTATGGGACAGTAAACACCATATATTTT
NA	TRBV4-2	NA	TRBJ1-6	CASSQDTADTSYNSPLHF	TGTGCCAGCAGCCAAGATACGGCAGACACCTCCTATAATTCACCCCTCCACTTT
NA	TRBV24-1	NA	TRBJ2-1	CATNFAEEFF	TGTGCCACTAACTTTGCGGAAGAGTTCTTC
NA	TRBV21-1	once	TRBJ1-6	CASSKTRRTGNSPLHF	TGTGCCAGCAGCAAAACCAGACGGACGGGGAATTCACCCCTCCACTTT
TRBD2	TRBV19	NA	TRBJ2-7	CASIYGTNISYEQYF	TGTGCCAGTATCTACGGGACTAATATCTCCTACGAGCAGTACTTC
NA	TRBV29-1	many	TRBJ2-2	CSVVLGLRGGELFF	TGCAGCGTTGTCCTGGGGCTGAGGGGCGGGGAGCTGTTTTTT
NA	TRBV4-1	NA	TRBJ1-5	CASSQPGGRGQPQHF	TGCGCCAGCAGCCAGCCAGGAGGGAGGGGTCAGCCCCAGCATTTT
NA	TRBV4-3	NA	TRBJ2-1	CASSQENSWGYNEQFF	TGCGCCAGCAGCCAAGAAAACAGTTGGGGGTACAATGAGCAGTTCTTC
TRBD1	TRBV6-2/TRBV6-3	NA	TRBJ1-5	CASSYGIQDREYNQPQHF	TGTGCCAGCAGTTATGGAATCCAGGACAGGGAGTACAATCAGCCCCAGCATTTT
TRBD1	TRBV3-1/TRBV3-2	NA	TRBJ1-2	CASSHGTGGGYGYTF	TGTGCCAGCAGCCATGGAACAGGGGGCGGCTATGGCTACACCTTC
NA	TRBV4-3	NA	TRBJ1-2	CASSSWTGTYGYTF	TGCGCCAGCAGCTCGTGGACGGGGACCTATGGCTACACCTTC
TRBD1	TRBV28	NA	TRBJ1-5	CASSFRQGRTDSNQPQHF	TGTGCCAGCAGTTTTCGACAGGGGCGAACCGATAGCAATCAGCCCCAGCATTTT
NA	TRBV27	NA	TRBJ2-5	CASSLQGGSAPPAWETQYF	TGTGCCAGCAGTTTACAGGGGGGGAGTGCTCCCCCGGCGTGGGAGACCCAGTACTTC
NA	TRBV4-3	NA	TRBJ2-3	CASSLGGRSTDTQYF	TGCGCCAGCAGCCTCGGAGGAAGGAGCACAGATACGCAGTATTTT
TRBD1	TRBV6-6	NA	TRBJ1-3	CASGQGTDTIYF	TGTGCCAGCGGACAGGGGACGGACACCATATATTTT
NA	TRBV27	once	TRBJ1-5	CASSFSATAAFQHF	TGTGCCAGCAGTTTTTCTGCTACCGCCGCCTTCCAGCATTTT
TRBD1	TRBV6-5	once	TRBJ2-7	CASSFVRDSNYEQYF	TGTGCCAGCAGTTTTGTCCGGGACAGCAACTACGAGCAGTACTTC
TRBD1	TRBV10-2	once	TRBJ1-1	CASKLPGQAMNTEAFF	TGCGCCAGCAAACTCCCGGGACAGGCCATGAACACTGAAGCTTTCTTT
TRBD1	TRBV6-5	NA	TRBJ1-5	CASSYSRGLNQPQHF	TGTGCCAGCAGTTACTCCAGGGGGCTCAATCAGCCCCAGCATTTT
NA	TRBV19	NA	TRBJ1-1	CASEDGPLEAFF	TGTGCCAGCGAGGACGGGCCGCTTGAAGCTTTCTTT
TRBD1	TRBV19	NA	TRBJ2-5	CASNPTGRLETQYF	TGTGCCAGTAACCCGACAGGGCGGTTGGAGACCCAGTACTTC